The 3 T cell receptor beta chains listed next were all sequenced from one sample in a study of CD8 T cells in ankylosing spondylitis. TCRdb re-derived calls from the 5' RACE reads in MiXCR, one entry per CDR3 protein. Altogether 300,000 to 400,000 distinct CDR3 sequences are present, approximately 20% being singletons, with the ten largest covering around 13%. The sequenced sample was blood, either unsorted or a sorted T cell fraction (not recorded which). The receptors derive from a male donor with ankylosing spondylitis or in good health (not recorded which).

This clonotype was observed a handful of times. The CDR3, as DNA: TGTGCCAGCAGCCTAAGTGGTGGGAGCTCCTACAATGAGCAGTTCTTC. Protein: CASSLSGGSSYNEQFF. The V gene is TRBV4-2, the J gene TRBJ2-1; D is perhaps TRBD2 (5 bases). The V end was cut by 4 bases, the J end by 0 bases, with 13 bases between. This CDR3 is 16 amino acids long. Germline V CDR1 and CDR2: LGHNA, YNFKEQ.

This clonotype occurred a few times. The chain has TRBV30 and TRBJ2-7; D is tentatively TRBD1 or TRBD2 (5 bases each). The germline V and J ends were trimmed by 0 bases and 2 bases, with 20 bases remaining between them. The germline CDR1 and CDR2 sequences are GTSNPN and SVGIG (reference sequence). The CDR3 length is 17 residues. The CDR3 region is CAWSVTRDPVVPYEQYF. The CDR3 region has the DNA TGTGCCTGGAGTGTTACAAGGGACCCCGTCGTCCCCTACGAGCAGTACTTC.

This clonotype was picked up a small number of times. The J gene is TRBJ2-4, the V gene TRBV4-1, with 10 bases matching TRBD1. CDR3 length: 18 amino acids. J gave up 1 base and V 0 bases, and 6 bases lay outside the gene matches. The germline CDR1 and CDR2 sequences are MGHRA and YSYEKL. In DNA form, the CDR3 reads TGCGCCAGCAGCCAAGATGCCGGGACAGGGGATGCCAAAAACATTCAGTACTTC. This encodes CASSQDAGTGDAKNIQYF.